Presented here are 6 T cell receptor beta chains from one specimen sequenced in a study of identical twins. TCRdb ran MiXCR on the 5' RACE reads and lists one entry per CDR3 protein. The table records approximately 690,000 distinct CDR3 sequences, around 6% of them present only once. The source material was naive T cells sorted from blood. These receptors were taken from a man aged 18 to 29 in good health.

This clonotype was seen at least ten times. The rearrangement uses TRBV24-1 and TRBJ2-2; D is unclear. CDR1 and CDR2 from the germline V gene are KGHDR and SFDVKD. The V gene lost 4 bases and the J gene lost 4 bases, with 6 bases spanning the gap. There are 13 residues in the CDR3. The CDR3 sequence: CATSEGRTGELFF. In DNA form, the CDR3 reads TGTGCCACCAGTGAAGGGCGCACCGGGGAGCTGTTTTTT.

This clonotype was observed a handful of times. The V gene is TRBV4-2, the J gene TRBJ2-3; the D gene is possibly TRBD1 (7 bases). Germline V lookup: CDR1 LGHNA, CDR2 YNFKEQ. This CDR3 spans 17 amino acids. Trimming shortened V by 1 base and J by 5 bases, and 19 bases separated the two germline ends. The DNA for the CDR3 is TGTGCCAGCAGCCAAGGGATCCAGGGGGGAAGAGGAGATACGCAGTATTTT. Translating it yields CASSQGIQGGRGDTQYF.

The table lists this clonotype with a few counts. V and J are TRBV7-6 and TRBJ2-7; maybe TRBD2 (6 bases). Germline CDR1 SGHVS, CDR2 FNYEAQ. This CDR3 has 12 amino acids. The V gene lost 4 bases and the J gene lost 6 bases, with 10 bases spanning the gap. The chain's CDR3 is CASSSTSAEQYF. CDR3 DNA: TGTGCCAGCAGCTCGACTAGTGCCGAGCAGTACTTC.

This clonotype appeared many times. The gene calls are TRBV5-8 and TRBJ2-1; D not resolved. Trimming took 4 bases from V and 0 from J, leaving 11 bases between them. The CDR3 extends over 15 amino acids. The germline CDR1 and CDR2 sequences are SGHTS and YDEGEE. This CDR3 reads CASSDGFSSYNEQFF. CDR3 coding DNA: TGTGCCAGCAGCGACGGGTTCAGCTCCTACAATGAGCAGTTCTTC. Based on the CDR3 plus reference TRBV5-8 and TRBJ2-1, the full variable domain is EAGVTQSPTHLIKTRGQQATLRCSPISGHTSVYWYQQALGLGLQFLLWYDEGEERNRGNFPPRFSGRQFPNYSSELNVNALELEDSALYLCASSDGFSSYNEQFFGPGTRLTVL.

This clonotype was detected ten times or more. The CDR3 here is CASSLVVGGTDTQYF. The CDR3 coding sequence is TGTGCCAGCAGCTTAGTCGTGGGGGGCACAGATACGCAGTATTTT. This chain connects TRBV7-2 to TRBJ2-3; D assignment may be TRBD1 or TRBD2 (5 bases each). The CDR3 is made up of 15 amino acids. Germline CDR1 and CDR2: SGHTA and FQGNSA. The V end lost 1 base, the J end lost 1 base, and 9 bases lay between the germline ends. Full variable domain (remainder filled in from reference TRBV7-2 and TRBJ2-3): GAGVSQSPSNKVTEKGKDVELRCDPISGHTALYWYRQSLGQGLEFLIYFQGNSAPDKSGLPSDRFSAERTGGSVSTLTIQRTQQEDSAVYLCASSLVVGGTDTQYFGPGTRLTVL.

This clonotype was detected a few times. This chain uses TRBV6-5 with TRBJ2-2, with 11 positions matching TRBD2. Germline V lookup: CDR1 MNHEY, CDR2 SVGAGI. The CDR3 covers 14 residues. The ends lost 3 bases at V and 9 bases at J; junction bases unmatched: 3. This CDR3 reads CASSYGTSGRELFF. Here the CDR3 DNA reads TGTGCCAGCAGTTATGGGACTAGCGGCCGGGAGCTGTTTTTT.